This T cell receptor (beta chain) was recovered during a study of cytomegalovirus exposure and HLA in healthy donors. Study-level findings and limits: Generally TCR sequences proved uncommon, though certain public TCRs appeared in numerous donors. In a later analysis, TCR beta V- and J-gene trimming was associated with a missense DCLRE1C variant.

The CDR3 is 14 amino acids. With 3 bases clipped from V and 1 base from J, the junction kept 0 bases outside the gene matches. From germline, CDR1 is KGHSH and CDR2 LQKENI. This clone was observed a handful of times. Its antigen is as yet unknown. This PCR relied on a set of 60 Vbeta primers and 13 Jbeta primers. TCRdb keeps only in-frame clones here, not all; method: immunoSEQ multiplex PCR. The table includes about 120,000 clones, 65% to 75% detected once. Sequencing was carried out using PBMCs. This chain connects TRBV18 to TRBJ2-5; 9 bases align to TRBD1. The source is a woman between 45 and 60 years old in good health and CMV-seropositive. The CDR3 DNA reads TGTGCCAGCTCACCGACAGGGGGCCAAGAGACCCAGTACTTC. Protein product: CASSPTGGQETQYF.